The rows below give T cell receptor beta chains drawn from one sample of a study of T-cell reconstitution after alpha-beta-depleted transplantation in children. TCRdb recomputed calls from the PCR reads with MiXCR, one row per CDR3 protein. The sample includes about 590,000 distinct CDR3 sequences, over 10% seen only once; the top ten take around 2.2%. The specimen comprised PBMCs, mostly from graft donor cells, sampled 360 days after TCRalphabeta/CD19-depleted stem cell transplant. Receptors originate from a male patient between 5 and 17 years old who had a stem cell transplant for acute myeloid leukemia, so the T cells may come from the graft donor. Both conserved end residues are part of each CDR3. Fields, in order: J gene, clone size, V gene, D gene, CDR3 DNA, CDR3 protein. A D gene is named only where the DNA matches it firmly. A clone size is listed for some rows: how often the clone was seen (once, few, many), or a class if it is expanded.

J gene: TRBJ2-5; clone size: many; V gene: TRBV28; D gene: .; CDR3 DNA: TGTGCCAGCTACGGTCCGATCCGGGAGACCCAGTACTTC; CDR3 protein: CASYGPIRETQYF
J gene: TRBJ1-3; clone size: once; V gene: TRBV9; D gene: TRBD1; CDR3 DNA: TGTGCCAGCAGCGTAGACGGGACAGGGAGAGACACCATATATTTT; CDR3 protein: CASSVDGTGRDTIYF
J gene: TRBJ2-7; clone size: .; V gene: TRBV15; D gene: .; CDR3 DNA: TGTGCCACCAGCCCGGACCGCTACGAGCAGTACTTC; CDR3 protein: CATSPDRYEQYF
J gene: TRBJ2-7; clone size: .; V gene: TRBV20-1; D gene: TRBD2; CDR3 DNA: TGCAGTGCTAGAGGTAGCGGGAGGCTTCTTGGGGACGAGCAGTACTTC; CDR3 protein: CSARGSGRLLGDEQYF
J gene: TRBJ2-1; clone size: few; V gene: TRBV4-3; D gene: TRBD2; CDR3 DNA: TGCGCCAGCAGCCAACGGACTAGCGGGAGGTATGAGCAGTTCTTC; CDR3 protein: CASSQRTSGRYEQFF
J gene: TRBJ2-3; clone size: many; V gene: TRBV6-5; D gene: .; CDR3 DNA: TGTGCCAGCAGTTATGGGCAGGACCTTAGCACAGATACGCAGTATTTT; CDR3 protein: CASSYGQDLSTDTQYF
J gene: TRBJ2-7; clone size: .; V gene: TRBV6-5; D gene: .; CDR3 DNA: TGTGCCAGCAGTGGGCTCCCCTACGAGCAGTACTTC; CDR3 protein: CASSGLPYEQYF
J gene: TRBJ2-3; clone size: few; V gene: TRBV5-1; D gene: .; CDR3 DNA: TGCGCCAGCAGCTTGGAGGAGCGGGCGAGCACAGATACGCAGTATTTT; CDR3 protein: CASSLEERASTDTQYF
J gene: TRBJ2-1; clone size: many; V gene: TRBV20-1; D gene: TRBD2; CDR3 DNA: TGCAGTGCTAGAGATCGGCGGGAGGGCCGCTACAATGAGCAGTTCTTC; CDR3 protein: CSARDRREGRYNEQFF
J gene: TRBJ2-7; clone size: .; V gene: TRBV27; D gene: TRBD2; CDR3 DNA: TGTGCCAGCAGTTTCCTGACTAGCGGGTCCCATCTAGTCTACGAGCAGTACTTC; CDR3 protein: CASSFLTSGSHLVYEQYF
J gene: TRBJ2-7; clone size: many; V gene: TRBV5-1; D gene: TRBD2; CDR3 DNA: TGCGCCAGCAGCCCGCGACTAGCGGGAGCCTACGAGCAGTACTTC; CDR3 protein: CASSPRLAGAYEQYF
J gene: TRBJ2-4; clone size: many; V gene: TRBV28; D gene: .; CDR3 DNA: TGTGCCAGCAGTTTCGTCCAGGGCATTCAGTACTTC; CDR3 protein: CASSFVQGIQYF
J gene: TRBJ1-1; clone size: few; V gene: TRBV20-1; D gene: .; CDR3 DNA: TGCAGTGCTCCGGGGGGGGAAGCTTTCTTT; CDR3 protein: CSAPGGEAFF
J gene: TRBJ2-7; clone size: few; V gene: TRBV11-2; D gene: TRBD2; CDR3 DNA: TGTGCCAGCATTTATCAGAGCGGGAGGAGATACGAGCAGTACTTC; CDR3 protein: CASIYQSGRRYEQYF
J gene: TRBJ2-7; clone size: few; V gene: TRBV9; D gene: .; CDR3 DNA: TGTGCCAGCAACCCAACGGGAACTTATCACGAGCAGTACTTC; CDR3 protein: CASNPTGTYHEQYF
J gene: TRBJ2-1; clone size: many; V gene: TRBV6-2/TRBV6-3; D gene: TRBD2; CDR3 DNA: TGTGCCAGCAGTTACGACGCGGGAGGGCTTCGAAATGAGCAGTTCTTC; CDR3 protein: CASSYDAGGLRNEQFF
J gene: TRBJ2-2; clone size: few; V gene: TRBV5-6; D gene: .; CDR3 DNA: TGTGCCAGCAGCTCCTACAGGGTTACGAACACCGGGGAGCTGTTTTTT; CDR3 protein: CASSSYRVTNTGELFF
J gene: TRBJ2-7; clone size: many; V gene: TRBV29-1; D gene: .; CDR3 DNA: TGCAGCGTTGAAGATCGTATAGGAAGCTCCTACGAGCAGTACTTC; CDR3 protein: CSVEDRIGSSYEQYF
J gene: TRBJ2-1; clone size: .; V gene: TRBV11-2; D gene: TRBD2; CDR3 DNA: TGTGCCAGCAGCTTAGATCCACGACTAGCGAGCTCCTACAATGAGCAGTTCTTC; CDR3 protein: CASSLDPRLASSYNEQFF
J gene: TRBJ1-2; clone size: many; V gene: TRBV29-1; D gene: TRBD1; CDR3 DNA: TGCAGCGCCATGGACAGGCCCTATGGCTACACCTTC; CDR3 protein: CSAMDRPYGYTF
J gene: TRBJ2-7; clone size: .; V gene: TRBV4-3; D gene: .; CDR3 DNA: TGCGCCAGCAGCCAAGTGCCAGGGGCCTACGAGCAGTACTTC; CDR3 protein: CASSQVPGAYEQYF
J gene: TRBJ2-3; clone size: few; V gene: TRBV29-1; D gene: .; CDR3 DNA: TGCAGCGGGGAATTAGATACGCAGTATTTT; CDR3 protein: CSGELDTQYF